This T cell receptor beta chain comes out of a study of OX40 agonist ivuxolimab in advanced cancers. The method was immunoSEQ multiplex PCR; TCRdb's version includes in-frame clones alone and lacks a portion of them. This table holds about 66,000 clones, around 80% found once. CDR1 LNHDA and CDR2 SQIVND come from the germline V gene (reference sequence). J gave up 2 bases and V 5 bases, and 0 bases lay outside the gene matches. The CDR3 is made up of 13 amino acids. The V and J genes are TRBV19 and TRBJ1-2, with 9 bases that match TRBD1. The specimen was CD4+ or CD8+ T cells sorted from blood, collected in a trial of the OX40 agonist ivuxolimab. The sequence derives from an adult with an advanced solid tumor such as melanoma, head and neck, liver or kidney cancer. CDR3: CASSDRGNYGYTF. CDR3 nucleotide sequence: TGTGCCAGTAGTGACAGGGGGAACTATGGCTACACCTTC.